The rows below give T cell receptor beta chains drawn from one sample of a study of T-cell reconstitution after alpha-beta-depleted transplantation in children. TCRdb re-called the PCR reads through MiXCR, storing one row per CDR3 protein. Of 230,000 or so distinct CDR3 sequences listed, approximately 9.7% were seen once; the top ten hold about 4.9%. The sequencing here drew on PBMCs from the stem cell graft donor, taken from the stem cell graft. The receptors here all came from a human donor who donated a stem cell graft to a child with SCID. The CDR3 runs from the conserved cysteine through the conserved F or W. A D gene is named only where the DNA matches it firmly. Clone size is not always given. Where it is, it says once, few, many or a class for expanded clones.

cdr3_aa,cdr3_nt,clone_size,j_call,d_call,v_call
CSALQRTGSSYNEQFF,TGCAGTGCTTTACAACGAACAGGGAGCTCCTACAATGAGCAGTTCTTC,many,TRBJ2-1,.,TRBV20-1
CASSLSSGGPQFF,TGTGCCAGCAGCTTGTCTAGCGGGGGGCCTCAGTTCTTC,many,TRBJ2-1,TRBD2,TRBV7-7
CAISPSSSTDTQYF,TGTGCCATCAGTCCCTCATCCAGCACAGATACGCAGTATTTT,many,TRBJ2-3,.,TRBV10-3
CAIRGDYNNEQFF,TGTGCCATCAGGGGGGACTACAACAATGAGCAGTTCTTC,many,TRBJ2-1,TRBD2,TRBV10-3
CASSSTYRDRGYETQYF,TGCGCCAGCAGCTCAACCTATCGGGACAGGGGGTATGAGACCCAGTACTTC,many,TRBJ2-5,TRBD1,TRBV5-1
CASILTRDSRDTQYF,TGTGCCAGCATCTTAACCCGGGACAGCAGAGATACGCAGTATTTT,many,TRBJ2-3,TRBD1,TRBV6-1
CASSQDGLAEETQYF,TGCGCCAGCAGCCAAGATGGACTAGCGGAAGAGACCCAGTACTTC,many,TRBJ2-5,TRBD2,TRBV4-1
CASSPDLGQINIQYF,TGTGCCAGCAGCCCCGACCTAGGACAGATAAACATTCAGTACTTC,many,TRBJ2-4,.,TRBV7-2
CSASSGPGETQYF,TGCAGTGCTAGTTCTGGGCCAGGAGAGACCCAGTACTTC,.,TRBJ2-5,.,TRBV20-1
CASTAQGAETQFF,TGTGCCAGCACCGCGCAGGGGGCAGAGACCCAGTTCTTC,.,TRBJ2-1,TRBD1,TRBV3-1
CSARTGNTGELFF,TGCAGTGCTAGGACAGGGAACACCGGGGAGCTGTTTTTT,many,TRBJ2-2,.,TRBV20-1
CASSQDSGGRSGELFF,TGTGCCAGCAGCCAAGATTCAGGGGGCAGGTCCGGGGAGCTGTTTTTT,.,TRBJ2-2,TRBD1,TRBV4-2
CASTQYGGAFAEALF,TGTGCCAGCACCCAATATGGGGGCGCTTTCGCTGAAGCTCTCTTT,.,TRBJ1-1,.,TRBV28
CASSLGIRDTSLYGYTF,TGTGCCAGCAGTTTAGGGATCCGGGACACCTCCCTCTATGGCTACACCTTC,many,TRBJ1-2,.,TRBV12-3/TRBV12-4
CASSSTTGISYNEQFF,TGTGCCAGCAGTTCCACGACAGGGATCTCCTACAATGAGCAGTTCTTC,.,TRBJ2-1,TRBD1,TRBV27
CASSQETGTGISEQYF,TGTGCCAGCAGCCAAGAGACAGGGACAGGTATCTCCGAGCAGTACTTC,many,TRBJ2-7,TRBD1,TRBV14
CSAREQGRSGGYTF,TGCAGTGCTAGAGAACAGGGGAGGTCGGGAGGCTACACCTTC,many,TRBJ1-2,TRBD1,TRBV20-1
CASSASRGLNTEAFF,TGCGCCAGCAGCGCCTCCAGGGGGTTGAACACTGAAGCTTTCTTT,many,TRBJ1-1,TRBD1,TRBV5-1
CSARVTGGMGQPQHF,TGCAGTGCTAGAGTGACAGGGGGCATGGGTCAGCCCCAGCATTTT,many,TRBJ1-5,TRBD1,TRBV20-1
CASSSAYRGSRSPLHF,TGTGCCAGCAGCTCAGCCTACAGGGGGTCTAGATCACCCCTCCACTTT,many,TRBJ1-6,TRBD1,TRBV7-9
CASSYSGGAADTQYF,TGTGCCAGCAGTTACTCAGGAGGAGCGGCAGATACGCAGTATTTT,many,TRBJ2-3,.,TRBV6-2/TRBV6-3
CSVGRDGTYEQYF,TGCAGCGTTGGGCGGGACGGCACCTACGAGCAGTACTTC,many,TRBJ2-7,.,TRBV29-1
CSATPGQGTYEQYF,TGCAGTGCTACCCCTGGACAGGGGACGTACGAGCAGTACTTC,many,TRBJ2-7,TRBD1,TRBV20-1
CAAGRGPNQPQHF,TGTGCAGCGGGCCGGGGTCCAAATCAGCCCCAGCATTTT,many,TRBJ1-5,.,TRBV18
CASSLTTGGRSSYNEQFF,TGCGCCAGCAGCTTGACTACAGGGGGCCGGAGCTCCTACAATGAGCAGTTCTTC,.,TRBJ2-1,TRBD1,TRBV5-1
CASSLIVGASQPQHF,TGTGCCAGCAGCTTGATCGTGGGAGCGAGTCAGCCCCAGCATTTT,many,TRBJ1-5,.,TRBV5-5
CASSAGVRNEKLFF,TGTGCCAGCAGCGCAGGGGTCAGGAATGAAAAACTGTTTTTT,many,TRBJ1-4,.,TRBV14
CASSLASRGGGRMETQYF,TGTGCCAGCAGCTTAGCCTCTCGGGGAGGGGGCAGGATGGAGACCCAGTACTTC,many,TRBJ2-5,.,TRBV7-2
CASSLATGLGYTF,TGTGCCAGCAGCTTGGCGACAGGGTTAGGCTACACCTTC,many,TRBJ1-2,TRBD1,TRBV7-2
CASSLNGRTNEKLFF,TGTGCCAGCAGCCTGAATGGGAGGACGAATGAAAAACTGTTTTTT,many,TRBJ1-4,.,TRBV7-3
CAWSGGLQETQYF,TGTGCCTGGAGTGGGGGACTGCAAGAGACCCAGTACTTC,.,TRBJ2-5,.,TRBV30